Following are 10 T cell receptor beta chains from one sample sequenced in a study of blood T cell repertoires in COVID-19. The table came from immunoSEQ multiplex PCR; TCRdb's copy has only in-frame clones and leaves some out. The sample has under 250,000 clones, approximately 87% seen once. Material: peripheral blood. The source is a man aged 55 to 69 with acute or convalescent COVID-19.

The gene calls are TRBV30 and TRBJ1-2; no firm D call. V lost 0 bases, J lost 2 bases, and 7 bases lay in between. Germline V gene sequence: CDR1 GTSNPN, CDR2 SVGIG (reference sequence). CDR3 length: 13 amino acids. The CDR3 loop reads CAWSVHSNYGYTF. In DNA, the CDR3 is TGTGCCTGGAGTGTACACAGCAACTATGGCTACACCTTC.

This sequence joins TRBV6-1 and TRBJ1-3; TRBD1 agrees at 12 bases. This CDR3 has 17 residues. Germline trimming cut 4 bases from V and 4 bases from J; bases unmatched to any gene: 8. Germline V lookup: CDR1 MNHNS, CDR2 SASEGT. CDR3 loop: CASSAGTGGSYGNTIYF. Here the CDR3 DNA reads TGTGCCAGCAGTGCGGGGACAGGGGGCAGTTACGGAAACACCATATATTTT.

This chain joins TRBV11-2 and TRBJ2-5; D not resolved. The CDR3 totals 13 residues. Between the trimmed V and J ends, which lost 1 base and 5 bases, there was a span of 8 bases. Germline lookup yields CDR1 SGHAT and CDR2 FQNNGV. The CDR3 sequence is CASSLAPLETQYF. The CDR3 DNA reads as TGTGCCAGCAGCTTAGCCCCCCTGGAGACCCAGTACTTC.

V usage is TRBV24-1 and J usage is TRBJ2-3; 7 bases fit TRBD2. V dropped 1 base and J dropped 2; count of bases not matched to a gene: 5. The length of the CDR3 is 16 residues. Germline-derived CDR1 and CDR2 are KGHDR and SFDVKD. The CDR3 bases are TGTGCCACCAGTGATTTTTCGGGGGACTACACAGATACGCAGTATTTT. Amino acid sequence: CATSDFSGDYTDTQYF.

The chain has TRBV9 and TRBJ2-7, with 16 nucleotides matching TRBD2. The CDR3 covers 19 residues. V dropped 4 bases and J dropped 1; count of bases not matched to a gene: 11. CDR1 and CDR2 from the germline V gene are SGDLS and YYNGEE. The CDR3 sequence is CASSPGTSGRAAVSYEQYF. In DNA form, the CDR3 reads TGTGCCAGCAGCCCTGGGACTAGCGGGAGGGCCGCAGTATCCTACGAGCAGTACTTC.

The chain combines TRBV7-8 with TRBJ1-1; TRBD1 matches 8 bases. The germline CDR1 and CDR2 sequences are SGHVS and FQNEAQ. Trimming at V came to 4 bases and at J to 5 bases, leaving 6 bases not matched to a gene. The CDR3 is 14 residues long. CDR3 amino acids: CASSSTGGRTEAFF. The CDR3 DNA is TGTGCCAGCAGCTCCACAGGGGGAAGGACTGAAGCTTTCTTT. The variable domain in full, with the rest retrieved from reference TRBV7-8 and TRBJ1-1, is GAGVSQSPRYKVAKRGQDVALRCDPISGHVSLFWYQQALGQGPEFLTYFQNEAQLDKSGLPSDRFFAERPEGSVSTLKIQRTQQEDSAVYLCASSSTGGRTEAFFGQGTRLTVV.

The V gene is TRBV6-5, the J gene TRBJ1-2; D might be TRBD1 (6 bases). This CDR3 is 14 amino acids long. V lost 0 bases and J 7 bases, leaving 12 bases between the germline ends. Germline CDR1 is MNHEY and CDR2 is SVGAGI. For the CDR3, the DNA is TGTGCCAGCAGTTACTCCCGGGGGGCGGGTGGCTACACCTTC. Amino acids: CASSYSRGAGGYTF.

The chain couples TRBV18 to TRBJ2-2; D possibly corresponds to TRBD2 (6 bases). V was shortened by 4 bases and J by 0 bases, with 18 bases between the two germline ends. This CDR3 is 18 amino acids long. The V gene's germline CDR1 is KGHSH and CDR2 LQKENI. CDR3 region: CASSLNTGGASNTGELFF. The CDR3 bases are TGTGCCAGCTCACTCAACACAGGCGGGGCCTCGAACACCGGGGAGCTGTTTTTT.

This chain uses TRBV6-5 with TRBJ1-5; weak D call: TRBD1 (6 bases). This CDR3 is 15 amino acids long. Between the trimmed V and J ends, which lost 5 bases and 0 bases, there was a span of 11 bases. Germline CDR1 reads MNHEY; CDR2 reads SVGAGI. The CDR3 region has the DNA TGTGCCAGCAGTCGGACAGCCTATAGCAATCAGCCCCAGCATTTT. This sequence encodes CASSRTAYSNQPQHF.

The V call is TRBV29-1, the J call TRBJ1-2; weak D call: TRBD1 (6 bases). The CDR3 spans 14 residues. The V and J ends lost 4 bases and 4 bases respectively, with 16 bases between them. CDR1 SQVTM and CDR2 ANQGSEA come from the germline V gene. In DNA, the CDR3 is TGCAGCGTTGTATTTTCAGGGGAGGGCTATGGCTACACCTTC. This translates into CSVVFSGEGYGYTF.